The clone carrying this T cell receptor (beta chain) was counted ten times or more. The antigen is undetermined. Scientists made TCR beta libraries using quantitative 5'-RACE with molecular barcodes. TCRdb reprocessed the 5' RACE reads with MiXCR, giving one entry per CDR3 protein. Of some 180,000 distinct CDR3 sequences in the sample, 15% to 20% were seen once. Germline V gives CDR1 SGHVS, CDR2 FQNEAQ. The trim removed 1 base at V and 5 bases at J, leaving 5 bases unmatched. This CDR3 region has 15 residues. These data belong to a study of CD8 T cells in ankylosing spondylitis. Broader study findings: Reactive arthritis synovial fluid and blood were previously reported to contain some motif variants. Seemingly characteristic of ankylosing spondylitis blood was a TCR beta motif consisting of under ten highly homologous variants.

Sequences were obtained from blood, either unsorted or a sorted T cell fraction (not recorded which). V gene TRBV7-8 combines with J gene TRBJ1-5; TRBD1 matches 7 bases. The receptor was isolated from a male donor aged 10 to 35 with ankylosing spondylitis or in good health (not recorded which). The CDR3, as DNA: TGTGCCAGCAGCTTAGGGCAGGGGGTTGATCAGCCCCAGCATTTT. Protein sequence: CASSLGQGVDQPQHF. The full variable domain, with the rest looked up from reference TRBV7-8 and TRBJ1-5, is GAGVSQSPRYKVAKRGQDVALRCDPISGHVSLFWYQQALGQGPEFLTYFQNEAQLDKSGLPSDRFFAERPEGSVSTLKIQRTQQEDSAVYLCASSLGQGVDQPQHFGDGTRLSIL.